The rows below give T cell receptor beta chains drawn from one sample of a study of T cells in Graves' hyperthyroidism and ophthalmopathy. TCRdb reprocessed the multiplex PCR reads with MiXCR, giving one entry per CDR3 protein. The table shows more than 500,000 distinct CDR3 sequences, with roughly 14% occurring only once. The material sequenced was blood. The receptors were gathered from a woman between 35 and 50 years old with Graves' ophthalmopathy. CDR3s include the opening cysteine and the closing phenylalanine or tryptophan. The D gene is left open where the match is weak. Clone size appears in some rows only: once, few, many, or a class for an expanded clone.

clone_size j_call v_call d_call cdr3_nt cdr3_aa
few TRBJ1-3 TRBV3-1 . TGTGCCAGCAGCCAAGGTTCTGCAGGGAGTTATGGAAACACCATATATTTT CASSQGSAGSYGNTIYF
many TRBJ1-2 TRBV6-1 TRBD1 TGTGCCACCCGTCCGGGGACAGGCCTCTATGGCTACACCTTC CATRPGTGLYGYTF
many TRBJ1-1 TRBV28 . TGTGCCAGCACCCCGCGGGAGGGATCTCGGAGCACTGAAGCTTTCTTT CASTPREGSRSTEAFF
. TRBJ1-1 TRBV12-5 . TGTGCTAGTGGCCCGGGACAGAACACTGAAGCTTTCTTT CASGPGQNTEAFF
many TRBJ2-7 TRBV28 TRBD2 TGTGCCAGCAGTACCGGGACTAGCGGATTACAGCAGTACTTC CASSTGTSGLQQYF
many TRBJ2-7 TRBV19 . TGTGCCAGTAGTATTACCGCGACGGACTCCTACGAGCAGTACTTC CASSITATDSYEQYF
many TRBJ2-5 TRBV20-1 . TGCAGTGCTAGTCCCGGACAAGAGACCCAGTACTTC CSASPGQETQYF
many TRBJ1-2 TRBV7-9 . TGTGCCAGCAGCCCCGGACAGAGCTATGGCTACACCTTC CASSPGQSYGYTF
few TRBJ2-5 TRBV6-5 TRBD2 TGTGCCAGCAGTTTTCAAGCGGGAGTAGGGGAGACCCAGTACTTC CASSFQAGVGETQYF
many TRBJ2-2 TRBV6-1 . TGTGCCAGCAGTCCCCGACAGGAGAACACCGGGGAGCTGTTTTTT CASSPRQENTGELFF
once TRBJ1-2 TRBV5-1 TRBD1 TGCGCCAGCACCGGACAGGGTAACTATGGCTACACCTTC CASTGQGNYGYTF
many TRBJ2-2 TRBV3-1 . TGTGCCAGCACCATTGGGACCTTTGACACCGGGGAGCTGTTTTTT CASTIGTFDTGELFF
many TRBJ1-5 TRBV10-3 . TGTGCCATCAGTGAGGGCGGTGATCAGCCCCAGCATTTT CAISEGGDQPQHF
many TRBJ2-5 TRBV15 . TGTGCCACCAGCAGAGATTGGAGTGTCCAAGAGACCCAGTACTTC CATSRDWSVQETQYF
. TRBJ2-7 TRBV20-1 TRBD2 TGCAGTGCTAGAGGAGGGACTAGCGGGAGGGGGGGAATTTACGAGCAGTACTTC CSARGGTSGRGGIYEQYF
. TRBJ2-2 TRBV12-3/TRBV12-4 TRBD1 TGTGCCAGCAACACAGACAGGGCAACCGGGGAGCTGTTTTTT CASNTDRATGELFF
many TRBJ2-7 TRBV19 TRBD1 TGTGCCAGTAGTATCACAGGGGGCGCCCATTGGCAGTACTTC CASSITGGAHWQYF
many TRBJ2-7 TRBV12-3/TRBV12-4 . TGTGCCAGCAGTGGTTCGTGGGAGCAGTACTTC CASSGSWEQYF
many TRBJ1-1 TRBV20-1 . TGCAGTGCTCCAGACAGCCGCATGAACACTGAAGCTTTCTTT CSAPDSRMNTEAFF
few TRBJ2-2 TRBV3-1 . TGTGCCAGCAGCCAACGAGGAGACACCGGGGAGCTGTTTTTT CASSQRGDTGELFF
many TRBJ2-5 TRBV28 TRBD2 TGTGCCAGCCACTGGACTAGCGGGTTCGGGGGGGAGACCCAGTACTTC CASHWTSGFGGETQYF
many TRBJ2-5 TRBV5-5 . TGTGCCAGCAGCTTGTGGGGAACCCAAGAGACCCAGTACTTC CASSLWGTQETQYF
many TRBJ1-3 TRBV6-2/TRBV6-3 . TGTGCCAGCAGTTACGGCCGCCAGGCATCTGGAAACACCATATATTTT CASSYGRQASGNTIYF
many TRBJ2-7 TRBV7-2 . TGTGCCAGCAGCTCCCGGCCGTCCCTGGGTTACGAGCAGTACTTC CASSSRPSLGYEQYF
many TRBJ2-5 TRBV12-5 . TGTGCTAGTGGTTACCCCACGCGGTCGGGGGCGCGGGAGACCCAGTACTTC CASGYPTRSGARETQYF
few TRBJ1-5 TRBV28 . TGTGCCAGCACCCCAGCAGGGGTCGGGGGTCAGCCCCAGCATTTT CASTPAGVGGQPQHF
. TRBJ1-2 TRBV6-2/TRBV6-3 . TGTGCCAGCAGTTATCTTCGGATTTATGGCTACACCTTC CASSYLRIYGYTF
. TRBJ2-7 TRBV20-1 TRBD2 TGCAGTGCTAGAGATACAGCGGGAGGGCCCTACGAGCAGTACTTC CSARDTAGGPYEQYF
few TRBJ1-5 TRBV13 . TGTGCCAGCAGCCCAAAAGGGGGGCATGGACAGCCCCAGCATTTT CASSPKGGHGQPQHF
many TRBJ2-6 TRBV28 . TGTGCCAGCATTGCCACCTGGGGCAGTACTCCCCATTCTGGGGCCAACGTCCTGACTTTC CASIATWGSTPHSGANVLTF
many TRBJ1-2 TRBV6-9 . TGTGCCAGCAGCACTTTCGGGTGTGGCTACACCTTC CASSTFGCGYTF
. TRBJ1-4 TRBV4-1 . TGCGCCAGCAGCCAAGACGGCGGAGCAACTAATGAAAAACTGTTTTTT CASSQDGGATNEKLFF
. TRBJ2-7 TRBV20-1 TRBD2 TGCAGTGCCTCGACAGATGGGACTAGCGGGGAGCAGTACTTC CSASTDGTSGEQYF
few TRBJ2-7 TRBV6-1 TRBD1 TGTGCCAGCAGTGAAAAAGAGACAGGGGCCTACGAGCAGTACTTC CASSEKETGAYEQYF
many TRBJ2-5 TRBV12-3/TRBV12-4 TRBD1 TGTGCCAGCAGTTTAGGTCCGGGACAGGGTCAGGAGACCCAGTACTTC CASSLGPGQGQETQYF
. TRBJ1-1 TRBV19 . TGTGCCAGTCAGAAACAGGAAAGGGTCACTGAAGCTTTCTTT CASQKQERVTEAFF
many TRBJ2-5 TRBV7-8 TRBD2 TGTGCCAGCAGCTTAGGACTAGCGGGAGGAGGGGAGACCCAGTACTTC CASSLGLAGGGETQYF
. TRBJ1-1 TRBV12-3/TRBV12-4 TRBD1 TGTGCCAGCAGTTTACAGGGGGCGGGGGCTTTCTTT CASSLQGAGAFF
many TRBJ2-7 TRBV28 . TGTGCCAGCAGTCCTACCCATGCAGGCTACGAGCAGTACTTC CASSPTHAGYEQYF
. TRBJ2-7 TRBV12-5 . TGTGCTAGTGGTTTGGTTATGACGGACGAGCAGTACTTC CASGLVMTDEQYF
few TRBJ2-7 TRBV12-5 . TGTGCTAGTGGTTTGGTACGGTCGGTCTACGAGCAGTACTTC CASGLVRSVYEQYF
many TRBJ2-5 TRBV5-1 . TGCGCCAGCAGCTTGGCGATCAGCGAGGGAGAGACCCAGTACTTC CASSLAISEGETQYF
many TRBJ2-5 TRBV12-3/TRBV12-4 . TGTGCCAGCAGTTCCGGTCCTGGCCAAGAGACCCAGTACTTC CASSSGPGQETQYF
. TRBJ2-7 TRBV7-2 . TGTGCCAGCAGCCGCCGGGGTCTCTACGAGCAGTACTTC CASSRRGLYEQYF